This T cell receptor beta chain was sequenced during a study of CD8 T cells in ankylosing spondylitis. Trimming shortened V by 0 bases and J by 4 bases, and 16 bases separated the two germline ends. CDR1 and CDR2 (germline): SGHDT, YYEEEE. The CDR3 is 16 amino acids. 5'-RACE, quantitative and with molecular barcodes, yielded the TCR beta libraries. TCRdb itself ran the 5' RACE reads through MiXCR, one entry per CDR3 protein. Of 250,000 to 400,000 distinct CDR3 sequences in the sample, under 14% were seen once. Many counts were recorded for this clonotype. Its cognate antigen is unknown. The study, taken as a whole, reports: Disease-associated clonotypes exhibited CD8+ identity and were relatively infrequent in peripheral blood. Ankylosing spondylitis blood seemed to carry a telltale TCR beta motif made of seven or eight highly homologous variants. Matched ankylosing spondylitis synovial fluid reportedly contained a significantly enriched population of disease-linked clones.

The TCR was taken from a female donor with ankylosing spondylitis or in good health (not recorded which). The chain links TRBV5-6 to TRBJ1-1; unclear D gene. Sequences were obtained from blood, either unsorted or a sorted T cell fraction (not recorded which). The CDR3: CASSLGGSRRVTEAFF. The CDR3, as DNA: TGTGCCAGCAGCTTGGGTGGAAGCCGTAGGGTCACTGAAGCTTTCTTT.